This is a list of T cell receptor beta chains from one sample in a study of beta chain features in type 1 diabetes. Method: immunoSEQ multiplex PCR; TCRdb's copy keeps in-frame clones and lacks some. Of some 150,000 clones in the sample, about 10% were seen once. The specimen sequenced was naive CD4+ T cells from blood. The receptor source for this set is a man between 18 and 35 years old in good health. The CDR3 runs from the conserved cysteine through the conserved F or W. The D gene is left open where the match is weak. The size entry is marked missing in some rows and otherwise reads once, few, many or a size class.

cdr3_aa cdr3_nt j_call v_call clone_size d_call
CASSLENTANSPLHF TGTGCCAGCAGCTTAGAGAATACCGCGAATTCACCCCTCCACTTT TRBJ1-6 TRBV7-9 - -
CAISTAGTGVQPQHF TGTGCCATCAGTACCGCCGGGACAGGGGTTCAGCCCCAGCATTTT TRBJ1-5 TRBV10-3 - TRBD1
CASSRPGEGYGYTF TGTGCCAGCAGCCGACCGGGGGAGGGCTATGGCTACACCTTC TRBJ1-2 TRBV28 - -
CASSSTGASGANVLTF TGTGCCAGCAGCTCTACAGGGGCCTCTGGGGCCAACGTCCTGACTTTC TRBJ2-6 TRBV7-2 few TRBD1
CASSVAHNYNEQFF TGTGCCAGCAGCGTAGCACACAACTACAATGAGCAGTTCTTC TRBJ2-1 TRBV9 - -
CASRRTQGNTGELFF TGTGCCAGCAGGAGGACACAGGGGAACACCGGGGAGCTGTTTTTT TRBJ2-2 TRBV6-5 few -
CASSSGLAGVTDTQYF TGTGCCAGCAGTTCGGGACTAGCGGGAGTCACAGATACGCAGTATTTT TRBJ2-3 TRBV27 few TRBD2
CASRMDIVTGELFF TGCGCCAGCCGCATGGACATTGTTACCGGGGAGCTGTTTTTT TRBJ2-2 TRBV5-1 - -
CASSLEATGETQYF TGTGCCAGCAGCTTAGAGGCGACCGGGGAGACCCAGTACTTC TRBJ2-5 TRBV7-2 many -
CASSQDTSGGASEQFF TGTGCCAGCAGCCAGGACACTAGCGGGGGGGCCAGTGAGCAGTTCTTC TRBJ2-1 TRBV4-2 - TRBD2
CASSLTGDYGYTF TGTGCCAGCAGCCTAACCGGGGACTATGGCTACACCTTC TRBJ1-2 TRBV7-6 few -
CASSQSAGGGRSEKLFF TGCGCCAGCAGCCAATCTGCCGGCGGGGGGCGGAGTGAAAAACTGTTTTTT TRBJ1-4 TRBV4-3 - -
CASSKWGEINQPQHF TGTGCCAGCAGCAAATGGGGGGAGATCAATCAGCCCCAGCATTTT TRBJ1-5 TRBV21-1 few -
CASSLRLAGGGDIQYF TGCGCCAGCAGCCTCCGACTAGCGGGGGGAGGGGACATTCAGTACTTC TRBJ2-4 TRBV11-2 - TRBD2
CSARGGYEQYF TGCAGTGCTAGAGGAGGGTACGAGCAGTACTTC TRBJ2-7 TRBV20-1 - -
CASSQRTSGGLLQFF TGTGCCAGCAGCCAGAGGACTAGCGGGGGGCTCCTACAGTTCTTC TRBJ2-1 TRBV4-2 many TRBD2
CASSPDRNSYGDYTF TGTGCCAGCAGTCCCGACAGGAACTCTTATGGTGACTACACCTTC TRBJ1-2 TRBV6-5 - -
CASSLLEDTQYF TGTGCCAGCAGTTTGCTCGAGGATACGCAGTATTTT TRBJ2-3 TRBV28 many -
CASSQPRDRGNTEAFF TGCGCCAGCAGCCAACCCCGGGACAGAGGGAACACTGAAGCTTTCTTT TRBJ1-1 TRBV4-1 few TRBD1
CTSSQVWGHPISYEQYF TGCACCAGCAGCCAAGTATGGGGGCACCCAATCTCCTACGAGCAGTACTTC TRBJ2-7 TRBV4-3 - -
CASSLISDRAYEQYF TGCGCCAGCAGCCTAATTAGCGACAGGGCCTACGAGCAGTACTTC TRBJ2-7 TRBV5-1 - TRBD1
CASSQTDRGSGYTF TGCGCCAGCAGCCAAACGGACAGGGGCAGTGGCTACACCTTC TRBJ1-2 TRBV4-1 few TRBD1
CASSFGLRGTDEQFF TGCGCCAGCAGCTTTGGGTTACGGGGGACCGATGAGCAGTTCTTC TRBJ2-1 TRBV5-1 - -
CAISEGQPNYGYTF TGTGCCATCAGTGAAGGACAGCCGAACTATGGCTACACCTTC TRBJ1-2 TRBV10-3 - -
CASSPEGASRNNSPLHF TGTGCCAGCTCACCAGAAGGGGCCTCTCGAAATAATTCACCCCTCCACTTT TRBJ1-6 TRBV18 few -
CATQGTSVETQYF TGTGCCACCCAGGGGACTAGCGTCGAGACCCAGTACTTC TRBJ2-5 TRBV11-2 few TRBD2
CASSPLHPGEQYF TGTGCCAGCTCACCACTCCACCCAGGGGAGCAGTACTTC TRBJ2-7 TRBV18 few -
CASSFDTGQHMNTEAFF TGCGCCAGCAGCTTCGACACAGGACAGCACATGAACACTGAAGCTTTCTTT TRBJ1-1 TRBV5-1 few -
CATSRPGQGAPAGELFF TGTGCCACCTCCCGACCGGGACAGGGGGCGCCGGCCGGGGAGCTGTTTTTT TRBJ2-2 TRBV25-1 - TRBD1
CASSYGLAGPDTQYF TGTGCCAGCAGTTATGGACTAGCGGGCCCAGATACGCAGTATTTT TRBJ2-3 TRBV6-5 - TRBD2
CSADRGGYTF TGCAGTGCAGACAGGGGTGGCTACACCTTC TRBJ1-2 TRBV20-1 - TRBD1
CASSSRVPRGEQYF TGTGCCAGCAGCTCCAGGGTTCCAAGGGGCGAGCAGTACTTC TRBJ2-7 TRBV11-2 few -
CASTIAGANVLTF TGTGCCAGCACTATTGCTGGGGCCAACGTCCTGACTTTC TRBJ2-6 TRBV5-4 few -
CASSLWLAGASYEQYF TGTGCCAGCAGCTTATGGCTAGCGGGGGCCTCCTACGAGCAGTACTTC TRBJ2-7 TRBV7-9 few TRBD2
CATSRDLTGPGYTF TGTGCCACCAGCAGAGACCTGACAGGGCCTGGCTACACCTTC TRBJ1-2 TRBV15 many TRBD1
CSVDLLLYGYTF TGCAGCGTCGATTTGCTACTCTATGGCTACACCTTC TRBJ1-2 TRBV29-1 few -
CASSYSRVSEVTEAFF TGTGCCAGCAGTTACTCGAGGGTGTCTGAGGTGACTGAAGCTTTCTTT TRBJ1-1 TRBV6-5 - -
CASSPDREAYEQYF TGTGCCAGCAGCCCGGACAGGGAGGCCTACGAGCAGTACTTC TRBJ2-7 TRBV6-5 few TRBD1
CASSARDTEAFF TGTGCCAGTAGTGCGAGGGACACTGAAGCTTTCTTT TRBJ1-1 TRBV19 many -
CASSVKDTQYF TGTGCCAGCAGCGTTAAAGATACGCAGTATTTT TRBJ2-3 TRBV7-2 few -
CASSSGQGLWEQYF TGTGCCAGCAGCTCGGGACAGGGGTTATGGGAGCAGTACTTC TRBJ2-7 TRBV6-6 - TRBD1
CASSLDRGVEAFF TGTGCCAGCAGCTTAGATCGGGGGGTTGAAGCTTTCTTT TRBJ1-1 TRBV11-2 few -
CASSFHTSGVFTDTQYF TGTGCCAGCAGCTTCCACACTAGCGGGGTATTCACAGATACGCAGTATTTT TRBJ2-3 TRBV11-2 - TRBD2
CASSLTPGTGFDEQYF TGCGCCAGCAGCTTGACTCCTGGGACAGGGTTCGACGAGCAGTACTTC TRBJ2-7 TRBV5-1 few TRBD1
CASSVRGGETQYF TGTGCCAGCAGCGTGCGGGGGGGTGAGACCCAGTACTTC TRBJ2-5 TRBV7-9 - TRBD2
CASRTGFITDTQYF TGTGCCAGTCGGACAGGGTTCATCACAGATACGCAGTATTTT TRBJ2-3 TRBV6-1 few TRBD1
CASSPPSGVIYEQYF TGTGCCAGCTCACCACCTAGCGGGGTGATCTACGAGCAGTACTTC TRBJ2-7 TRBV18 few TRBD2
CSVERGGDEQYF TGCAGCGTTGAGCGCGGCGGGGACGAGCAGTACTTC TRBJ2-7 TRBV29-1 many -
CASSSSSTGELFF TGTGCCAGCAGCTCCTCTAGCACCGGGGAGCTGTTTTTT TRBJ2-2 TRBV7-6 - -
CASSYRAGDGYTF TGTGCCAGCAGCTATAGAGCAGGGGACGGCTACACCTTC TRBJ1-2 TRBV7-3 few -
CASSLLNSGTGGWNEQFF TGTGCCAGCAGCCTATTAAACTCCGGGACAGGGGGCTGGAATGAGCAGTTCTTC TRBJ2-1 TRBV7-2 - TRBD1
CASSLGLAGADTQYF TGTGCCAGCAGCTTAGGGCTAGCGGGGGCAGATACGCAGTATTTT TRBJ2-3 TRBV7-2 few TRBD2
CASSPDRVSRYEQYF TGTGCCAGCAGCCCCGACAGGGTGAGCCGGTACGAGCAGTACTTC TRBJ2-7 TRBV7-3 - TRBD1
CASSLGREESPLHF TGTGCCAGCAGCTTAGGCAGGGAGGAATCACCCCTCCACTTT TRBJ1-6 TRBV7-2 few -
CASSSQNSPLHF TGTGCCAGTAGTAGTCAGAATTCACCCCTCCACTTT TRBJ1-6 TRBV19 - -
CASSPRSSGQGGTGELFF TGTGCCAGCTCACCACGGTCGTCGGGACAGGGAGGTACCGGGGAGCTGTTTTTT TRBJ2-2 TRBV18 - TRBD1
CASSQASGPYEQYF TGTGCCAGCAGCCAAGCGAGCGGACCCTACGAGCAGTACTTC TRBJ2-7 TRBV4-2 - -